This TCR beta chain was obtained from a study of cytomegalovirus exposure and HLA in healthy donors. Germline values: CDR1 MNHEY, CDR2 SVGAGI. The CDR3 sequence is 16 residues long. The J segment lost 4 bases and the V segment lost 0 bases, leaving 6 bases of the junction unmatched. A word on this clone: Its antigen is still unknown.

It was with 60 Vbeta and 13 Jbeta primers that the PCR ran. The table came from immunoSEQ multiplex PCR; TCRdb's copy has only in-frame clones and leaves some out. The profile shows 190,000 or so clones, less than 85% of them singletons. Study outcomes and limitations: Most TCR sequences were seen very rarely across donors, but some public TCRs occurred in many. In a later analysis, TCR beta V- and J-gene trimming was associated with a missense DCLRE1C variant. Evidence from a later analysis indicated that most CMV-associated TCR beta chains looked HLA-restricted.

This chain uses TRBV6-5 with TRBJ1-3; 7 bases fit TRBD1. Sequencing used PBMCs. This receptor was identified in a girl aged 10 to 17 in good health and CMV-seropositive. As DNA, the CDR3 is TGTGCCAGCAGTTACTCTGGAGGGGGCAGGGGAAACACCATATATTTT. Its protein product is CASSYSGGGRGNTIYF.